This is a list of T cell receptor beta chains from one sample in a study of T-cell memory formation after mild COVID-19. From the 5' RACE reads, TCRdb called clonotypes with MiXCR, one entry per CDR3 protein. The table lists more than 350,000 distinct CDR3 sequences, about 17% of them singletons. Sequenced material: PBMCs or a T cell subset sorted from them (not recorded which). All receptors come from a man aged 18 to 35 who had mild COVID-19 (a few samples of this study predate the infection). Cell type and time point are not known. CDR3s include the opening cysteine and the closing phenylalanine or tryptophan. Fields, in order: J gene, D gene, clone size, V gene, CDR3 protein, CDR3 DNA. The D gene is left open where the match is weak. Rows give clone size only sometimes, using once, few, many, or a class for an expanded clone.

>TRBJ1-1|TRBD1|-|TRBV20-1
CSAKGRTGVSEAFF
TGCAGTGCTAAGGGGAGGACAGGCGTCTCTGAAGCTTTCTTT
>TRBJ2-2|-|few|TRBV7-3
CASSLHRDTSNTGELFF
TGTGCCAGCAGCTTACACCGGGACACCTCGAACACCGGGGAGCTGTTTTTT
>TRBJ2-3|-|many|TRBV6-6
CASSPTTDTQYF
TGTGCCAGCAGTCCGACCACAGATACGCAGTATTTT
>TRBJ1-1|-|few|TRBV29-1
CSGRNTEAFF
TGCAGCGGGAGGAACACTGAAGCTTTCTTT
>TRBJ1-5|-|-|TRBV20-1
CSASPQDSLYQPQHF
TGCAGTGCTAGTCCCCAAGACAGTTTATATCAGCCCCAGCATTTT
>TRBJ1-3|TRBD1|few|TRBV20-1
CSARDSRTGGNTIYF
TGCAGTGCTAGAGATTCCCGGACAGGGGGGAACACCATATATTTT
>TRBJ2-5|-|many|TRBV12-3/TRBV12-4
CASRLGQGETQYF
TGTGCCAGCAGATTAGGGCAGGGGGAGACCCAGTACTTC
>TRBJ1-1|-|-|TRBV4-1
CASSQEARGKTEAFF
TGCGCCAGCAGCCAAGAAGCCAGGGGTAAAACTGAAGCTTTCTTT
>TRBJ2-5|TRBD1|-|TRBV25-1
CASSPGGEVLETQYF
TGTGCCAGCAGTCCAGGGGGCGAAGTGTTAGAGACCCAGTACTTC
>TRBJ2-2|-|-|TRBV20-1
CSAREGYTGELFF
TGCAGTGCTAGGGAGGGTTACACCGGGGAGCTGTTTTTT
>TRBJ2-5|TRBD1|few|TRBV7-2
CASSLGQGDLRETQYF
TGTGCCAGCAGCTTAGGGCAGGGGGACCTTCGGGAGACCCAGTACTTC
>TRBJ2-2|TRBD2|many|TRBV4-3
CASSRQGSGANTGELFF
TGCGCCAGCAGCCGCCAAGGGAGCGGGGCTAACACCGGGGAGCTGTTTTTT
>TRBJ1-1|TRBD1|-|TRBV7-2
CASSLGGRGMNTEAFF
TGTGCCAGCAGCTTAGGAGGCAGGGGGATGAACACTGAAGCTTTCTTT
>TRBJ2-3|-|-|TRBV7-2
CASSSAVTDTQYF
TGTGCCAGCAGCTCCGCGGTTACAGATACGCAGTATTTT
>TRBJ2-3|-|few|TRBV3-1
CASSLQEAADTQYF
TGTGCCAGCAGCCTTCAGGAGGCGGCAGATACGCAGTATTTT
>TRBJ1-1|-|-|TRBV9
CASTLGGGTTEAFF
TGTGCCAGCACCCTAGGGGGGGGCACCACTGAAGCTTTCTTT
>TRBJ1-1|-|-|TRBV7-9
CASLPPGGEMNTEAFF
TGTGCCAGCTTACCCCCGGGGGGCGAAATGAACACTGAAGCTTTCTTT
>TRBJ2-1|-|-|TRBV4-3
CASSQDTGSYNEQFF
TGCGCCAGCAGCCAAGATACTGGCAGCTACAATGAGCAGTTCTTC
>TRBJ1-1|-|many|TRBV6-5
CASSYGAARMNTEAFF
TGTGCCAGCAGTTACGGGGCGGCAAGGATGAACACTGAAGCTTTCTTT
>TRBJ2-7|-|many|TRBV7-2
CASSSQLGGYEQYF
TGTGCCAGCAGCTCGCAACTAGGCGGGTACGAGCAGTACTTC
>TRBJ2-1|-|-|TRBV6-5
CASSYSEGADEQFF
TGTGCCAGCAGTTACTCCGAAGGGGCGGATGAGCAGTTCTTC
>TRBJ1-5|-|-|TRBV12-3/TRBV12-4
CASSLLDLGNQPQHF
TGTGCCAGCAGTTTATTGGACCTGGGCAATCAGCCCCAGCATTTT
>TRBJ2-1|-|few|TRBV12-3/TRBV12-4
CASKIGSGASYNEQFF
TGTGCCAGCAAAATCGGGTCGGGGGCGTCCTACAATGAGCAGTTCTTC
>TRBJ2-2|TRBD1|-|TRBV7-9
CASIPPTGTGLNTGELFF
TGTGCCAGCATACCCCCGACCGGGACAGGGTTGAACACCGGGGAGCTGTTTTTT
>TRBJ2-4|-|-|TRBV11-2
CASSPQGGKNIQYF
TGTGCCAGCAGTCCACAGGGGGGGAAAAACATTCAGTACTTC
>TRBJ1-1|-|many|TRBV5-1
CASSSQAGMNTEAFF
TGCGCCAGCAGCTCCCAGGCTGGTATGAACACTGAAGCTTTCTTT
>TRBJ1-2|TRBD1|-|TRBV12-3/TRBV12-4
CASSQPGTGVGYGYTF
TGTGCCAGCAGTCAACCCGGGACAGGGGTAGGCTATGGCTACACCTTC
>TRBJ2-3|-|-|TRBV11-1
CASSAYKEDTQYF
TGTGCCAGCAGCGCCTACAAGGAGGATACGCAGTATTTT
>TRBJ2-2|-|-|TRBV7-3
CASSWTVRGELFF
TGTGCCAGCAGCTGGACCGTCAGGGGGGAGCTGTTTTTT
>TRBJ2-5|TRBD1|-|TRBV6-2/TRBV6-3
CASRLDRGYQETQYF
TGTGCCAGCAGGCTAGACAGGGGGTACCAAGAGACCCAGTACTTC
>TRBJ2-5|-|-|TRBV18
CASSPGVGIQETQYF
TGTGCCAGCTCACCAGGGGTTGGAATTCAAGAGACCCAGTACTTC
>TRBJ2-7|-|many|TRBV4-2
CASSQDTRDRQYF
TGTGCCAGCAGCCAAGATACCAGGGATCGGCAGTACTTC
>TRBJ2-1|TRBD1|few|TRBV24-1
CATSDFRQGGNEQFF
TGTGCCACCAGTGATTTCCGACAGGGGGGTAATGAGCAGTTCTTC
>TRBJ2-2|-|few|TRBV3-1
CASSQEYRGELFF
TGTGCCAGCAGCCAAGAGTACAGGGGGGAGCTGTTTTTT
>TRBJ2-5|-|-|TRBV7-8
CASSPMSGLPGTQYF
TGTGCCAGCAGCCCAATGTCGGGACTCCCCGGGACCCAGTACTTC
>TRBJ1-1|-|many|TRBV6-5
CASSYSQNTEAFF
TGTGCCAGCAGTTACTCACAGAACACTGAAGCTTTCTTT
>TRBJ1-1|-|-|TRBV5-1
CASSFQGGRNTEDFF
TGCGCCAGCAGCTTCCAGGGCGGTAGGAACACTGAAGATTTCTTT
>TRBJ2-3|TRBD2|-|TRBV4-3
CASSPVAGRGADTQYF
TGCGCCAGCAGCCCAGTAGCGGGACGGGGAGCAGATACGCAGTATTTT
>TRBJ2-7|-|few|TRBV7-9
CASSLNSGNEQYF
TGTGCCAGCAGCTTAAATTCGGGGAACGAGCAGTACTTC
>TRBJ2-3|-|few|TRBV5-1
CASSLDPGTDTQYF
TGCGCCAGCAGCTTGGATCCAGGCACAGATACGCAGTATTTT
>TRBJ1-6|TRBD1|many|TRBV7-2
CASSLVQGAVSPLHF
TGTGCCAGCAGCTTAGTACAGGGGGCTGTCTCACCCCTCCACTTT
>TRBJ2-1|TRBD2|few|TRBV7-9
CASSDLSGGDNEQFF
TGTGCCAGCAGCGACTTGAGCGGGGGGGACAATGAGCAGTTCTTC
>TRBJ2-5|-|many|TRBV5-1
CASSLTVTEETQYF
TGCGCCAGCAGCTTGACAGTGACTGAAGAGACCCAGTACTTC
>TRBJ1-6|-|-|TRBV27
CASSLAPGAHRSPLHF
TGTGCCAGCAGTTTAGCTCCGGGGGCGCATCGGTCACCCCTCCACTTT
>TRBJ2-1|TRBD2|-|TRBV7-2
CASSFTSGGLTYNEQFF
TGTGCCAGCAGCTTTACTAGCGGGGGACTGACGTACAATGAGCAGTTCTTC
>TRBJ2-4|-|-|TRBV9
CASSPSSTVAKNIQYF
TGTGCCAGCAGCCCTTCCTCGACAGTAGCCAAAAACATTCAGTACTTC
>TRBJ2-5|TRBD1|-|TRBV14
CASSQSTRTGQETQYF
TGTGCCAGCAGCCAATCGACCCGGACAGGCCAAGAGACCCAGTACTTC
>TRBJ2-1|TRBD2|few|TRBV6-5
CASSYTGGLNEQFF
TGTGCCAGCAGTTACACGGGGGGGCTCAATGAGCAGTTCTTC
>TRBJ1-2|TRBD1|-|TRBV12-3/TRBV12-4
CASSSSDRLNLGYTF
TGTGCCAGCAGCTCGTCGGACAGGTTAAACTTAGGCTACACCTTC
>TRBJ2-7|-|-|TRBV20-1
CSAEAGNSYEQYF
TGCAGTGCCGAGGCAGGGAACTCCTACGAGCAGTACTTC
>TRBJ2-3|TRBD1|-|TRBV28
CASSLYGTGGPFPDTQYF
TGTGCCAGCAGTTTGTACGGGACAGGGGGCCCTTTCCCAGATACGCAGTATTTT
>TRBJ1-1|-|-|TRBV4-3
CASSRTSYDGYEAFF
TGCGCCAGCAGTCGAACGTCCTATGACGGATATGAAGCTTTCTTT
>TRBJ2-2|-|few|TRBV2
CASRTENTGELFF
TGTGCCAGCCGGACCGAGAACACCGGGGAGCTGTTTTTT
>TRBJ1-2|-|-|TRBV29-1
CSVFIYGYTF
TGCAGCGTGTTTATCTATGGCTACACCTTC
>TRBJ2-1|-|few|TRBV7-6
CASSVGSPGGFDEQFF
TGTGCCAGCAGCGTAGGGAGCCCGGGGGGCTTCGATGAGCAGTTCTTC
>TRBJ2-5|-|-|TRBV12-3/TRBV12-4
CASSSKTAGGGETQYF
TGTGCCAGCAGTTCCAAGACCGCAGGGGGAGGGGAGACCCAGTACTTC
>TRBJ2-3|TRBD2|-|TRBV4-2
CASSQSQRGGPWYF
TGTGCCAGCAGCCAAAGTCAGCGGGGGGGCCCGTGGTATTTT
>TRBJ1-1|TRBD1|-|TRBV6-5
CASSRPTGSGPEAFF
TGTGCCAGCAGCCGTCCGACAGGGTCGGGGCCTGAAGCTTTCTTT